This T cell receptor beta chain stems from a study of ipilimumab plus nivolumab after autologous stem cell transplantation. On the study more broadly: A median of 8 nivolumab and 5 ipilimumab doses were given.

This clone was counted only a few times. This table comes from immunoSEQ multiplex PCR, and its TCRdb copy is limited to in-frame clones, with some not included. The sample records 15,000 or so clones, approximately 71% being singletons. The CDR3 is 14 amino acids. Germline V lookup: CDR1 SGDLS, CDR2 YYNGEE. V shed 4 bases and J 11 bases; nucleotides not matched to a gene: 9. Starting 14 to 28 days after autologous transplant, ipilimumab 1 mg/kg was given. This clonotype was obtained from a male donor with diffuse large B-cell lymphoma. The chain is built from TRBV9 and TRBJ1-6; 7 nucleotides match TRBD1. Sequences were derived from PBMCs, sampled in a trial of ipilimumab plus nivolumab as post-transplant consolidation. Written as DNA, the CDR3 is TGTGCCAGCAGCCGTCAGACAGGGTCTCCACCCCTCCACTTT. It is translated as CASSRQTGSPPLHF.